The next 30 T cell receptor beta chains were all read from a single sample in a study of long-term antiretroviral therapy in people with HIV. Researchers report immunoSEQ v3.0 was run at survey level. TCRdb's table, derived via immunoSEQ multiplex PCR, lists solely in-frame clones and lacks some. The sample records tens of thousands of clones, roughly 79% being singletons. The specimen was unsorted PBMCs, collected 0.1 years before starting antiretroviral therapy. These receptors all stem from a middle-aged man with HIV.

The chain links TRBV5-1 to TRBJ2-1; D gene uncertain. Germline CDR1 reads SGHRS; CDR2 reads YFSETQ. The CDR3 runs 14 residues. V lost 6 bases and J lost 0, with 10 bases in between. The CDR3 coding sequence is TGCGCCAGCACCCTATCTAGCTCCTACAATGAGCAGTTCTTC. Translation gives CASTLSSSYNEQFF.

The chain couples TRBV2 to TRBJ1-5; D ambiguous. The CDR3 sequence is 15 residues long. Germline-derived CDR1 and CDR2 are SNHLY and FYNNEI. Trimming removed 2 bases at V and 7 bases at J, with 15 bases between. CDR3 DNA: TGTGCCAGCAGTGAAAGTGGAGGGTTTTACCAGCCCCAGCATTTT. It translates to CASSESGGFYQPQHF.

This sequence joins TRBV9 and TRBJ1-1, with a possible D match to TRBD1 (5 bases). V was cut by 0 bases and J by 3 bases, with 6 bases left in between. The germline V gene encodes CDR1 SGDLS and CDR2 YYNGEE. CDR3 length: 13 residues. The CDR3 spells CASSVGGDTEAFF. The CDR3 DNA sequence: TGTGCCAGCAGCGTAGGAGGGGACACTGAAGCTTTCTTT. Full variable domain (outside the CDR3, taken from reference TRBV9 and TRBJ1-1): DSGVTQTPKHLITATGQRVTLRCSPRSGDLSVYWYQQSLDQGLQFLIQYYNGEERAKGNILERFSAQQFPDLHSELNLSSLELGDSALYFCASSVGGDTEAFFGQGTRLTVV.

This chain links TRBV27 with TRBJ2-7; TRBD1 aligns across 9 bases. V lost 0 bases to trimming and J lost 2 bases; unmatched junction nucleotides: 2. CDR1 and CDR2 from the germline V gene are MNHEY and SMNVEV (reference sequence). The CDR3 contains 15 residues. The CDR3 sequence: CASSLSRTGAYEQYF. For the CDR3, the DNA is TGTGCCAGCAGTTTATCCCGGACAGGGGCCTACGAGCAGTACTTC.

The chain couples TRBV9 to TRBJ2-5; D unclear. V was pared by 0 bases and J by 5 bases, with 2 bases between. The CDR3 is 11 amino acids. The germline CDR1 and CDR2 sequences are SGDLS and YYNGEE. CDR3 nucleotides: TGTGCCAGCAGCGTAGTGGAGACCCAGTACTTC. Its translation is CASSVVETQYF.

The chain links TRBV2 to TRBJ2-3; the D is unclear. The CDR3 has 12 residues. Trimming removed 4 bases at V and 6 bases at J, with 8 bases between. In germline, CDR1 is SNHLY, CDR2 FYNNEI. CDR3: CASSGDWDTQYF. CDR3 coding DNA: TGTGCCAGCAGTGGAGACTGGGATACGCAGTATTTT.

V gene TRBV6-5 combines with J gene TRBJ2-1; the match to TRBD2 covers 7 bases. V was clipped by 0 bases and J by 4 bases; unmatched bases: 0. The CDR3 is 14 residues long. The V gene's germline CDR1 is MNHEY and CDR2 SVGAGI. The CDR3 DNA reads TGTGCCAGCAGTTACTCGGGAGGGTACAATGAGCAGTTCTTC. It translates to CASSYSGGYNEQFF.

The J gene is TRBJ2-2, the V gene TRBV6-5; D not resolved. This CDR3 spans 12 amino acids. Between the trimmed V and J ends, which lost 7 bases and 2 bases, there was a span of 5 bases. Germline V gene sequence: CDR1 MNHEY, CDR2 SVGAGI. CDR3 sequence: CASKRNTGELFF. The CDR3 nucleotides read TGTGCCAGCAAGAGAAACACCGGGGAGCTGTTTTTT.

The V and J genes are TRBV2 and TRBJ1-5; 7 nucleotides agree with TRBD1. With V trimmed by 6 bases and J by 1 base, 0 bases remained unmatched. Germline CDR1 SNHLY, CDR2 FYNNEI. This CDR3 comprises 13 residues. The CDR3: CASRGQSNQPQHF. The CDR3 DNA is TGTGCCAGCAGGGGACAGAGCAATCAGCCCCAGCATTTT.

The genes are TRBV4-3 and TRBJ1-3; no firm D call. V lost 2 bases, J lost 0 bases, and 5 bases lay in between. The germline V gene encodes CDR1 LGHNA and CDR2 YSLEER. The CDR3 contains 14 residues. CDR3 residues: CASSQTSSGNTIYF. The CDR3 DNA sequence: TGCGCCAGCAGCCAAACAAGCTCTGGAAACACCATATATTTT.

V gene TRBV18 combines with J gene TRBJ2-3; 8 bases align to TRBD1. Unmatched junction bases numbered 4, after V lost 5 bases and J lost 0 bases. The CDR3 extends over 15 amino acids. CDR1 KGHSH and CDR2 LQKENI come from the germline V gene. The CDR3 reads CASSGGQGSTDTQYF. The CDR3 DNA reads TGTGCCAGCTCAGGTGGACAGGGTAGCACAGATACGCAGTATTTT.

The chain combines TRBV5-1 with TRBJ1-4; D ambiguous. The CDR3 runs 17 residues. CDR1 SGHRS and CDR2 YFSETQ come from the germline V gene. The ends were cut back, 1 base at V and 4 bases at J, with 17 bases in the middle. This CDR3 reads CASSLSGTSGRNEKLFF. CDR3 nucleotides: TGCGCCAGCAGCTTGTCTGGCACTTCGGGCCGTAATGAAAAACTGTTTTTT.

The chain links TRBV11-3 to TRBJ1-1, with no clear D. The CDR3 runs 13 residues. CDR1 SGHNT and CDR2 YENEEA come from the germline V gene. V was pared by 3 bases and J by 4 bases, with 9 bases between. CDR3 residues: CASSFRESTEAFF. The CDR3 nucleotides read TGTGCCAGCAGCTTTCGGGAAAGCACTGAAGCTTTCTTT. The complete variable domain, with remaining parts taken from reference TRBV11-3 and TRBJ1-1, reads EAGVVQSPRYKIIEKKQPVAFWCNPISGHNTLYWYLQNLGQGPELLIRYENEEAVDDSQLPKDRFSAERLKGVDSTLKIQPAELGDSAVYLCASSFRESTEAFFGQGTRLTVV.

CDR3 DNA sequence: TGCGCCAGCAGCCATACCCCATTGGGTCGGGGTCTAGGGGAGCAGTTCTTC. Amino acid sequence: CASSHTPLGRGLGEQFF. V gene TRBV4-3 combines with J gene TRBJ2-1, with TRBD2 as a possible D gene (5 bases). CDR3 length: 17 residues. With 3 bases removed from V and 10 bases from J, the gap between germline ends came to 25 bases. From germline, CDR1 is LGHNA and CDR2 YSLEER.

The V call is TRBV27, the J call TRBJ2-2, with 9 bases aligning to TRBD2. The CDR3 sequence is 14 residues long. Germline CDR1 reads MNHEY; CDR2 reads SMNVEV (reference sequence). After removal of 10 bases from V and 8 bases from J, the junction contained 11 bases not matched to a gene. This chain's CDR3 is CATVSGGFPGELFF. The CDR3 DNA reads TGTGCCACCGTGAGCGGGGGGTTTCCTGGGGAGCTGTTTTTT.

This chain links TRBV4-1 with TRBJ2-7, with 8 bases matching TRBD2. The CDR3 sequence is 17 residues long. With 1 base clipped from V and 0 bases from J, the junction kept 8 bases outside the gene matches. The germline CDR1 and CDR2 sequences are MGHRA and YSYEKL. The CDR3 sequence: CASSQGRLAGTSYEQYF. In DNA, the CDR3 is TGCGCCAGCAGCCAAGGAAGGTTAGCGGGGACCTCCTACGAGCAGTACTTC.

The count of this clone is one. J is TRBJ2-5 and V is TRBV28; possibly TRBD2 for D (6 bases). Germline values: CDR1 MDHEN, CDR2 SYDVKM. This CDR3 comprises 13 residues. V was cut by 5 bases and J by 8 bases, with 15 bases left in between. This chain's CDR3 is CASSDGTYGTQYF. CDR3 DNA sequence: TGTGCCAGCAGTGACGGGACTTATGGAACCCAGTACTTC.

The rearrangement links TRBV5-1 to TRBJ2-3; TRBD1 or TRBD2 may be the D gene (5 bases each). Germline V gives CDR1 SGHRS, CDR2 YFSETQ. V was cut by 0 bases and J by 3 bases, with 11 bases left in between. This CDR3 region has 15 residues. The CDR3 region has the DNA TGCGCCAGCAGCTTGGGAGGGGTGTTAACAGATACGCAGTATTTT. This gives the protein CASSLGGVLTDTQYF.

The rearrangement links TRBV9 to TRBJ2-1; 9 bases line up with TRBD2. The CDR3 is made up of 16 amino acids. V dropped 3 bases and J dropped 3; count of bases not matched to a gene: 7. Germline CDR1 reads SGDLS; CDR2 reads YYNGEE. This chain's CDR3 is CASSALAGRNYNEQFF. The CDR3 DNA sequence: TGTGCCAGCAGCGCTCTAGCGGGGCGAAACTACAATGAGCAGTTCTTC.

The chain is built from TRBV6-5 and TRBJ2-7; D may be TRBD2 (6 bases). CDR1 is MNHEY, CDR2 SVGAGI, per germline. The CDR3 covers 15 residues. With 6 bases removed from V and 1 base from J, the gap between germline ends came to 16 bases. This chain's CDR3 is CASRVGGLPSYEQYF. CDR3 nucleotide sequence: TGTGCCAGCAGGGTGGGGGGATTACCATCCTACGAGCAGTACTTC.

The chain couples TRBV28 to TRBJ2-1; D is unresolved. This CDR3 has 11 amino acids. Deletions cut 5 bases from V and 9 bases from J, with 8 bases between. Germline loops: CDR1 MDHEN, CDR2 SYDVKM. The DNA for the CDR3 is TGTGCCAGCAGTACGACGCGTGAGCAGTTCTTC. It is translated as CASSTTREQFF.

This rearrangement joins TRBV6-1 to TRBJ2-5, with 10 bases fitting TRBD2. V was clipped by 0 bases and J by 4 bases; unmatched bases: 2. Per the germline V gene, CDR1 is MNHNS and CDR2 is SASEGT. This CDR3 has 15 amino acids. CDR3 amino acids: CASSEAAGGPETQYF. DNA for the CDR3: TGTGCCAGCAGTGAAGCAGCGGGAGGGCCAGAGACCCAGTACTTC.

V usage is TRBV5-6 and J usage is TRBJ2-5; 8 bases align to TRBD1. The better agreement between TRBJ2-7 and the DNA end casts doubt on the J call. Germline values: CDR1 SGHDT, CDR2 YYEEEE. The length of the CDR3 is 13 residues. The CDR3 reads CASSWDRLHEQYF. The CDR3 region has the DNA TGTGCCAGCAGCTGGGACAGGCTGCACGAGCAGTACTTC.

The rearrangement joins TRBV7-9 to TRBJ1-1; 8 nucleotides align to TRBD1. The germline CDR1 and CDR2 sequences are SEHNR and FQNEAQ (reference sequence). The CDR3 totals 13 residues. The trim removed 3 bases at V and 6 bases at J, leaving 3 bases unmatched. CDR3 region: CASSFAGGPEAFF. In DNA form, the CDR3 reads TGTGCCAGCAGCTTCGCAGGGGGCCCTGAAGCTTTCTTT.

This chain links TRBV7-8 with TRBJ1-3; D is perhaps TRBD1 (6 bases). This CDR3 has 14 amino acids. Germline values: CDR1 SGHVS, CDR2 FQNEAQ. V dropped 4 bases and J dropped 4 bases, with 11 bases sitting between them. CDR3 sequence (DNA): TGTGCCAGCAGCTACACAGGGTACGGAAACACCATATATTTT. Translation: CASSYTGYGNTIYF.

J is TRBJ2-7 and V is TRBV7-8; TRBD2 matches 11 bases. Germline V gene data show CDR1 as SGHVS and CDR2 as FQNEAQ. V lost 0 bases, J lost 5 bases, and 9 bases stayed unmatched. The CDR3 is 17 amino acids. CDR3 protein: CASSLARLAGKWNEQYF. The CDR3 DNA reads TGTGCCAGCAGCTTAGCAAGACTAGCGGGGAAGTGGAACGAGCAGTACTTC.

The chain has TRBV6-1 and TRBJ1-2; TRBD1 matches at 9 bases. Germline V gene lookup returns CDR1 MNHNS and CDR2 SASEGT. V gave up 8 bases and J gave up 1 base; unmatched junction bases: 5. CDR3 size: 14 residues. CDR3 nucleotide sequence: TGTGCCAGCGGGACAGGGCTGCTTAACTATGGCTACACCTTC. This sequence encodes CASGTGLLNYGYTF.

Here the CDR3 DNA reads TGCGCCAGCAGCTTACGATCCGGGACTAGCAGGATATCCTACGAGCAGTACTTC. Amino acid sequence: CASSLRSGTSRISYEQYF. The chain recombines TRBV5-1 with TRBJ2-7; 9 positions match TRBD2. This CDR3 spans 18 amino acids. V trimming: 2 bases; J trimming: 1 base; junction bases outside the gene matches: 13. CDR1 is SGHRS, CDR2 YFSETQ, per germline.

This chain joins TRBV7-2 and TRBJ1-5, with D possibly being TRBD1 (5 bases). The CDR3 is 16 amino acids. V lost 1 base, J lost 1 base, and 11 bases lay in between. Germline-derived CDR1 and CDR2 are SGHTA and FQGNSA. The CDR3 region is CASSLVAGFSNQPQHF. CDR3 bases: TGTGCCAGCAGCTTAGTAGCAGGGTTCAGCAATCAGCCCCAGCATTTT.

For the CDR3, the DNA is TGTGCCAGCAGTGCCGACCTGGACAGGCTAACTCAGTTCTTC. Protein sequence: CASSADLDRLTQFF. The V call is TRBV6-1, the J call TRBJ2-1; TRBD1 aligns across 7 bases. The CDR3 loop spans 14 amino acids. V gave up 4 bases and J gave up 13 bases; unmatched junction bases: 13. Germline V lookup: CDR1 MNHNS, CDR2 SASEGT.